Below are 6 T cell receptor beta chains sequenced from a single sample in a study of blood T cell repertoires in COVID-19 (dated by TCRdb to 2020 to 2022). The library was produced with the immunoSEQ multiplex PCR assay. TCRdb limited this immuneACCESS table to in-frame rearrangements with V and J called. A share of clones is missing; checked studies link under half to unresolved V genes, and the rest is unexplained. The sample data list some 150,000 clones, and about 79% of these were observed just once. The ten largest make up 4.5% of the sample. Sequenced sample: peripheral blood. The source of these receptors is a woman aged 80 or older with active or convalescent COVID-19.

The chain joins TRBV7-8 to TRBJ2-7, with D possibly TRBD2 on 5 matching bases. Germline V gene sequence: CDR1 SGHVS, CDR2 FQNEAQ. V was clipped by 1 base and J by 6 bases, with 7 bases between them. This CDR3 contains 12 residues. As DNA, the CDR3 is TGTGCCAGCAGCTTAGTCGGGGTCGAGCAGTACTTC. Translated: CASSLVGVEQYF.

The chain links TRBV7-8 to TRBJ2-7; 8 bases are a match to TRBD2. The V gene's germline CDR1 is SGHVS and CDR2 FQNEAQ. CDR3 length equals 17 residues. Trimming at V came to 5 bases and at J to 1 base, leaving 13 bases not matched to a gene. DNA of the CDR3: TGTGCCAGCAGCCGAGAGCGTGGGCGGGGGGATTCCTACGAGCAGTACTTC. It translates to CASSRERGRGDSYEQYF.

The rearrangement joins TRBV25-1 to TRBJ1-3; 9 bases fit TRBD1. CDR1 is MGHDK and CDR2 is SYGVNS in the germline V gene. Trimming at V came to 8 bases and at J to 7 bases, leaving 6 bases not matched to a gene. CDR3 length equals 13 residues. For the CDR3, the DNA is TGTGCCAGCGGCGGGACAGGGTCCAACACCATATATTTT. Protein product: CASGGTGSNTIYF.

The chain recombines TRBV6-5 with TRBJ2-7, with TRBD1 matching over 8 bases. V lost 1 base and J lost 2; bases outside the gene matches: 1. The CDR3 sequence is 14 residues long. The germline V gene has CDR1 MNHEY and CDR2 SVGAGI. CDR3 loop: CASSYLGQAYEQYF. The CDR3 nucleotides are TGTGCCAGCAGTTACTTGGGACAGGCCTACGAGCAGTACTTC.

This clone has a single count. The rearrangement joins TRBV5-1 to TRBJ2-2; 12 bases line up with TRBD2. This CDR3 has 15 amino acids. The J segment lost 5 bases and the V segment lost 3 bases, leaving 2 bases of the junction unmatched. The germline V gene has CDR1 SGHRS and CDR2 YFSETQ. The CDR3 bases are TGCGCCAGCAGCTGGACTAGCGGGGTTACCGGGGAGCTGTTTTTT. Its protein is CASSWTSGVTGELFF.

The rearrangement links TRBV13 to TRBJ1-4, with D possibly TRBD1 on 5 matching bases. V dropped 4 bases and J dropped 12 bases, with 15 bases sitting between them. The CDR3 extends over 13 amino acids. Germline V lookup: CDR1 PRHDT, CDR2 FYEKMQ (reference sequence). Here the CDR3 reads CASSSGDRLELFF. CDR3 sequence (DNA): TGTGCCAGCAGCTCCGGCGACAGACTTGAACTGTTTTTT.